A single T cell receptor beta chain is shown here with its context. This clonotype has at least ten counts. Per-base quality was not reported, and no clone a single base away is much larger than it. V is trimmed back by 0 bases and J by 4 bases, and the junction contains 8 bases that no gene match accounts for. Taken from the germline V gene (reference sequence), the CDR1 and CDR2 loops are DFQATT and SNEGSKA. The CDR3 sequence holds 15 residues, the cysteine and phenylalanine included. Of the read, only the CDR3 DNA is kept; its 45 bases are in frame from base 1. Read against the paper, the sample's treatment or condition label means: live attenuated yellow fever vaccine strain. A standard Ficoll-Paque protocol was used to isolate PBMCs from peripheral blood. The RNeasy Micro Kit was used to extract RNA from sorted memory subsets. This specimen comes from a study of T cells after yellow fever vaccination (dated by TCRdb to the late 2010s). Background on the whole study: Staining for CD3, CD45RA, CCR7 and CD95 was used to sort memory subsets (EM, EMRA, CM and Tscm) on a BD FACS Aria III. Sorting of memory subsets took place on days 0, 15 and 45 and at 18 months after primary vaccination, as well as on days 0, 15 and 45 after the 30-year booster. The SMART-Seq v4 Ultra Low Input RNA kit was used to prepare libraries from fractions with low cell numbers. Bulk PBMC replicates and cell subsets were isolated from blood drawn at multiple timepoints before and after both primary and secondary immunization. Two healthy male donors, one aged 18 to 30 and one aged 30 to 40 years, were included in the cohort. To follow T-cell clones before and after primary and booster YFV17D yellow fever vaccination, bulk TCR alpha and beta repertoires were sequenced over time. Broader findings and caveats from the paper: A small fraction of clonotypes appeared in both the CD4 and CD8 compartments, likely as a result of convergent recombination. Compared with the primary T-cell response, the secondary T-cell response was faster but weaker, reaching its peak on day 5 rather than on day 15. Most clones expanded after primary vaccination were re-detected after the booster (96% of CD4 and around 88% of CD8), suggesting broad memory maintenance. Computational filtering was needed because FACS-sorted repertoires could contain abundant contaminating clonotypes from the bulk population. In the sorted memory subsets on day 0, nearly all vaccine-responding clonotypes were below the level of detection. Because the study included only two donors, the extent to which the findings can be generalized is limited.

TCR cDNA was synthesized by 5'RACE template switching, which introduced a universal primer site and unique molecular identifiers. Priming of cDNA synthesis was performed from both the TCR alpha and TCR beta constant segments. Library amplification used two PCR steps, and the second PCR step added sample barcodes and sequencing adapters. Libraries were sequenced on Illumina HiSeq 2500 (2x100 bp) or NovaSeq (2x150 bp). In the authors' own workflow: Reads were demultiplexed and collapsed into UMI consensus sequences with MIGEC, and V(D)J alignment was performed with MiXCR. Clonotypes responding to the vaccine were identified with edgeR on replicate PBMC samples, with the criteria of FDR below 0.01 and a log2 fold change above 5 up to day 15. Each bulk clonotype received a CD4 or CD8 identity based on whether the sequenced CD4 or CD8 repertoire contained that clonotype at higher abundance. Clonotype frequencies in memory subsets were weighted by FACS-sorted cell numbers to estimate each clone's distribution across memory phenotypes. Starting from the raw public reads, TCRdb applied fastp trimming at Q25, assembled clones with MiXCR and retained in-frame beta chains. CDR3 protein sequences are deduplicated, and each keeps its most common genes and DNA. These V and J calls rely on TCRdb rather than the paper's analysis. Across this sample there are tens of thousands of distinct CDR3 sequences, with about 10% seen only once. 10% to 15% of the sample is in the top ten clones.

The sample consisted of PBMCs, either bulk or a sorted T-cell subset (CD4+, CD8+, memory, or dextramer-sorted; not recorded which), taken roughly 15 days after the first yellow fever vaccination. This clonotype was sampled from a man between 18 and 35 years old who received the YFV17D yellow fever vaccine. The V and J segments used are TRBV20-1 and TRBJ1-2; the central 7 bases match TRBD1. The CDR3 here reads CSAREPDRAAYGYTF. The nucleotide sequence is TGCAGTGCTAGAGAACCCGACAGGGCTGCCTATGGCTACACCTTC.